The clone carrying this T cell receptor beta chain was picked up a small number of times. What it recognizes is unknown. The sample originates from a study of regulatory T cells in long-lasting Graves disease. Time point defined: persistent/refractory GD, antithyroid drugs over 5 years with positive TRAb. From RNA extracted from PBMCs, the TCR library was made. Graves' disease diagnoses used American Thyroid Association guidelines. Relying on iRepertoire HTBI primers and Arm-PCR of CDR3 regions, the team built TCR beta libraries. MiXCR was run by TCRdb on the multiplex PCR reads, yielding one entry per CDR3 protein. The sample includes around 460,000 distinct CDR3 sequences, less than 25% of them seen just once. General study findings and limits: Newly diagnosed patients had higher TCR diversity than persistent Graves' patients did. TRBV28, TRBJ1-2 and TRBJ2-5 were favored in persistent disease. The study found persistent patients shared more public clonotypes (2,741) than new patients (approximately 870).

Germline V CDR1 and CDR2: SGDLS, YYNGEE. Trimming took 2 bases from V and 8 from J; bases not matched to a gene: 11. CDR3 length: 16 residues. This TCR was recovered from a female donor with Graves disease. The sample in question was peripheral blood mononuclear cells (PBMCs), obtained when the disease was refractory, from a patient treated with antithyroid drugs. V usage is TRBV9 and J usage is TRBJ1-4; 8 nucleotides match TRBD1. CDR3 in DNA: TGTGCCAGCAGCGTGGATCCACAGGGGGTCGAAGAAAAACTGTTTTTT. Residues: CASSVDPQGVEEKLFF.